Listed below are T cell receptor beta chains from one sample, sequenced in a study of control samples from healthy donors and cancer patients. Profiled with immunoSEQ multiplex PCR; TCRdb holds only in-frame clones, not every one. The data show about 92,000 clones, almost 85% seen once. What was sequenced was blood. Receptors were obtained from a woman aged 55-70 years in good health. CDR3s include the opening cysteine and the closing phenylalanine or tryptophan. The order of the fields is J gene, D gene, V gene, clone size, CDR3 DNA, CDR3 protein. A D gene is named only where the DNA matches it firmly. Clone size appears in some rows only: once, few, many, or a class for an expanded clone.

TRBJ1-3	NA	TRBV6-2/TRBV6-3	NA	TGTGCCAGCAGTTACAGGTATCCATCAGGTGAAAGCTCTGGAAACACCATATATTTT	CASSYRYPSGESSGNTIYF
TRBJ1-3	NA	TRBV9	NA	TGTGCCAGCAGCCTCGTGGGCTCTGGAAACACCATATATTTT	CASSLVGSGNTIYF
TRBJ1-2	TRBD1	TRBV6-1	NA	TGTGCCAGCAGTCCCGGGACAGGGGCCTATGGCTACACCTTC	CASSPGTGAYGYTF
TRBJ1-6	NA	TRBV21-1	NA	TGTGCCAGCAGCAAACCCCCCCACCACTCCTATAATTCACCCCTCCACTTT	CASSKPPHHSYNSPLHF
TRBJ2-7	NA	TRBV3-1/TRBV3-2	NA	TGTGCCAGCAGCCAAGTCCACGAGCAGTACTTC	CASSQVHEQYF
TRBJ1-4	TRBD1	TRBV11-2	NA	TGTGCCAGCAGCGCCCGGACAGGGGACAATGAAAAACTGTTTTTT	CASSARTGDNEKLFF
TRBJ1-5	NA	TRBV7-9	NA	TGTGCCAGCAGCTTTTCCGGTAGCAATCAGCCCCAGCATTTT	CASSFSGSNQPQHF
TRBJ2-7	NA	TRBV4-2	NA	TGTGCCAGCAGCCAAGATGGAGGGGGGCAGGAGTACTTC	CASSQDGGGQEYF
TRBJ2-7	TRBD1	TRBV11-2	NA	TGTGCCAGCAGCTTTGGGACAGGGGTCCAAGAGCAGTACTTC	CASSFGTGVQEQYF
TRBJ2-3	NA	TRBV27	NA	TGTGCCAGCAGTTTATTTGGAGATACGCAGTATTTT	CASSLFGDTQYF
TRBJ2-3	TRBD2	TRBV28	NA	TGTGCCAGCACTCTTCCCCCCGGGACTAGCGGGAGCCCCCGGGATACGCAGTATTTT	CASTLPPGTSGSPRDTQYF
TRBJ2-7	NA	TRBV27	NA	TGTGCCAGCAGTGGGCAGGGAAACTACGAGCAGTACTTC	CASSGQGNYEQYF
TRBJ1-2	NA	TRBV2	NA	TGTGCCAGCAGTGAAATACAGGGTGTGTATGGCTACACCTTC	CASSEIQGVYGYTF
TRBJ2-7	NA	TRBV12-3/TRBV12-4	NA	TGTGCCAGCAGTCTGGACACGGCCTACGAGCAGTACTTC	CASSLDTAYEQYF
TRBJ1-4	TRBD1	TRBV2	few	TGTGCCAGCAGTGGACAGGGCTCCAATGAAAAACTGTTTTTT	CASSGQGSNEKLFF
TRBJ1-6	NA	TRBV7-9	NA	TGTGCCAGCAGCACGGACGGAAATTCACCCCTCCACTTT	CASSTDGNSPLHF
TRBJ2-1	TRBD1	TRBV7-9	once	TGTGCCAGCAGCTTAGTCAGGTTCCGGGACAGTATAACCAATGAGCAGTTCTTC	CASSLVRFRDSITNEQFF
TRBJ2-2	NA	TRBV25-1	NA	TGTGCCAGCAGCCCCCCTTCGGGCGAGGAGCTGTTTTTT	CASSPPSGEELFF
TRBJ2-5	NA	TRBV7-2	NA	TGTGCCAGCAGTCGAGGGGAGACCCAGTACTTC	CASSRGETQYF
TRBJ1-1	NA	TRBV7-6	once	TGTGCCAGCAGCCTAGGGACGGGCCCAGAAGCTTTCTTT	CASSLGTGPEAFF
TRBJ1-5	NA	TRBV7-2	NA	TGTGCCAGCAGCCCTAAGGCAGATACTTGGGGCACTCAGCCCCAGCATTTT	CASSPKADTWGTQPQHF
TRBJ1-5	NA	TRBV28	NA	TGTGCCAGTATTGACTCGGGGGGGCGGATTCAGCCCCAGCATTTT	CASIDSGGRIQPQHF
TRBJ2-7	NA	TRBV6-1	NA	TGTGCCAGCAGTGAACCGCAGGTTTTGTCCTACGAGCAGTACTTC	CASSEPQVLSYEQYF
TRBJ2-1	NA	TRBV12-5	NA	TGTGCTAGTGGTTTGCCCATTAAAACTGCAAGCGATGAGCAGTTCTTC	CASGLPIKTASDEQFF
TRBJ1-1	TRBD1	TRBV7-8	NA	TGTGCCAGCACGAGCTCCGGGACAGTTAGGTTACCAGGTGCCATGAACACTGAAGCTTTCTTT	CASTSSGTVRLPGAMNTEAFF
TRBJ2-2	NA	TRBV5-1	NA	TGCGCCAGCAGCTTGGTCCGGGAGTCCGGGGAGCTGTTTTTT	CASSLVRESGELFF
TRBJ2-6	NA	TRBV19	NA	TGTGCCAGTAGTTCCTCAGGGAGCCCTGGGGCCAACGTCCTGACTTTC	CASSSSGSPGANVLTF
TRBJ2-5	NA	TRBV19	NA	TGTGCCAGTAGTATGGGGTCCAGGGAGACCCAGTACTTC	CASSMGSRETQYF
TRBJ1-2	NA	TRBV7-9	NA	TGTGCCAGCAGCCCGCCGAGGACAGACTTCTATGGCTACACCTTC	CASSPPRTDFYGYTF
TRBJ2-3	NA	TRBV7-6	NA	TGTGCCAGCAGCTTAGCGCAACAGCGCACAGATACGCAGTATTTT	CASSLAQQRTDTQYF
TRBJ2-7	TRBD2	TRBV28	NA	TGTGCCAGCAGTTTAAGGCGGGAGGCTACCTACGAGCAGTACTTC	CASSLRREATYEQYF
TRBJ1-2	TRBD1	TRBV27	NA	TGTGCCAGCAGTCCCGGACAGGCTTCGGGTGCTTACTATGGCTACACCTTC	CASSPGQASGAYYGYTF
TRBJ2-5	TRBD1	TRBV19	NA	TGTGCCAGTAGTACTACCTCGGGACAGGGTTGGGAGACCCAGTACTTC	CASSTTSGQGWETQYF
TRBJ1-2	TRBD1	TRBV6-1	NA	TGTGCCAGCAGTGCACAGGGACAGGCCCCTTCCTCGACCTATGGCTACACCTTC	CASSAQGQAPSSTYGYTF
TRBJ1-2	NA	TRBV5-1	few	TGCGCCAGCAGCTTGTACAGTTCGGCGGATGGCTACACCTTC	CASSLYSSADGYTF
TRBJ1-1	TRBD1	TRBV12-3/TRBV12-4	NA	TGTGCCAGCAGGGGACAGGGGAGCACTGAAGCTTTCTTT	CASRGQGSTEAFF
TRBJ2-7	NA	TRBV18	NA	TGTGCCAGCTCCAGGACAGTCTCCTACGAGCAGTACTTC	CASSRTVSYEQYF
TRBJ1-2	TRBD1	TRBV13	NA	TGTGCCAGCAGCCGGACAGGGGACCAACCCCATGGTGGCTACACCTTC	CASSRTGDQPHGGYTF
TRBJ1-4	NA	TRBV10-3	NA	TGTGCCATCAGTGCTACAGGGCGCGATGAAAAACTGTTTTTT	CAISATGRDEKLFF
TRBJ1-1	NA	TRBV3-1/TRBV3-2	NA	TGTGCCAGCAGCCAAGATGGGCCGGCGGTCAAAGCTTTCTTT	CASSQDGPAVKAFF
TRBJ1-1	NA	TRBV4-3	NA	TGCGCCAGCAGCCAAAGCGGGAACACTGAAGCTTTCTTT	CASSQSGNTEAFF